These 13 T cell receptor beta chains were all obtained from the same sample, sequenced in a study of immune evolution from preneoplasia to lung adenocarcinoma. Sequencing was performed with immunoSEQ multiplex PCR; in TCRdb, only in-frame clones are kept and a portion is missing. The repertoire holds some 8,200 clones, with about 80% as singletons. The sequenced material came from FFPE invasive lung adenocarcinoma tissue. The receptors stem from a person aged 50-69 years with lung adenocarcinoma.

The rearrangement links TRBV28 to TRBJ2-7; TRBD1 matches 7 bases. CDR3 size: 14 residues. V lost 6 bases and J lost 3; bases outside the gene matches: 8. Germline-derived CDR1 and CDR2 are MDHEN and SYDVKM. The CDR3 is CASRPTGIIYEQYF. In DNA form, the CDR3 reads TGTGCCAGCAGGCCGACAGGGATCATCTACGAGCAGTACTTC. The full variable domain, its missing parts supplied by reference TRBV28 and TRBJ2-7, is DVKVTQSSRYLVKRTGEKVFLECVQDMDHENMFWYRQDPGLGLRLIYFSYDVKMKEKGDIPEGYSVSREKKERFSLILESASTNQTSMYLCASRPTGIIYEQYFGPGTRLTVT.

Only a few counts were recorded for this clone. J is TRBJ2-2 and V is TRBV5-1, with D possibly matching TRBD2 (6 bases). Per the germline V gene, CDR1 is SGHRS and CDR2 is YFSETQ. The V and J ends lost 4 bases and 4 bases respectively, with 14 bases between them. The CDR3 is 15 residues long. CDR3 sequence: CASSEGGRGTGELFF. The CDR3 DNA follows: TGCGCCAGCAGCGAAGGAGGGCGGGGCACCGGGGAGCTGTTTTTT.

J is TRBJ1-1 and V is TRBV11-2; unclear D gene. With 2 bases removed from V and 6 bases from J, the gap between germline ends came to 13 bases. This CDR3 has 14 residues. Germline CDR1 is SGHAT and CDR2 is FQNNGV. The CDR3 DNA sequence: TGTGCCAGCAGCTTACTCATTACTCGGTCTGAAGCTTTCTTT. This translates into CASSLLITRSEAFF.

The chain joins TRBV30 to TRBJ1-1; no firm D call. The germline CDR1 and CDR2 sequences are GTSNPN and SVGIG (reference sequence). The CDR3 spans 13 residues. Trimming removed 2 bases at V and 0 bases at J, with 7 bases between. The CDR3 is CAWSPGVNTEAFF. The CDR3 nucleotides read TGTGCCTGGAGTCCTGGGGTGAACACTGAAGCTTTCTTT.

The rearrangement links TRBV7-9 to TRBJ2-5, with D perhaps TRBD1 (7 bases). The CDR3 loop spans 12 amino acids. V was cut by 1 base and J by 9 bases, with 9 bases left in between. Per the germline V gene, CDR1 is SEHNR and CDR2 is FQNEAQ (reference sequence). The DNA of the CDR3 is TGTGCCAGCAGCTTAGGCAGGGGGGCCCAGTACTTC. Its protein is CASSLGRGAQYF.

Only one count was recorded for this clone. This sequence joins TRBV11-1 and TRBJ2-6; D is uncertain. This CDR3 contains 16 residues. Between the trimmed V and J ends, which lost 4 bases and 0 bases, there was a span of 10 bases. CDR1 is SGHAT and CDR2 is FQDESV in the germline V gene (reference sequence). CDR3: CASSYQSPSGANVLTF. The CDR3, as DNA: TGTGCCAGCAGCTACCAGTCGCCCTCTGGGGCCAACGTCCTGACTTTC. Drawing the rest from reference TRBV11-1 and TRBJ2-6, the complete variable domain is EAEVAQSPRYKITEKSQAVAFWCDPISGHATLYWYRQILGQGPELLVQFQDESVVDDSQLPKDRFSAERLKGVDSTLKIQPAELGDSAMYLCASSYQSPSGANVLTFGAGSRLTVL.

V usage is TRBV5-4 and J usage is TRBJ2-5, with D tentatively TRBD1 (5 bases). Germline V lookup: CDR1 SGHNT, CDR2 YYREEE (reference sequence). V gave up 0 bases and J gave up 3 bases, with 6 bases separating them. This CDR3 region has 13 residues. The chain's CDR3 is CASSLAGKETQYF. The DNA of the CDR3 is TGTGCCAGCAGCTTGGCAGGGAAAGAGACCCAGTACTTC.

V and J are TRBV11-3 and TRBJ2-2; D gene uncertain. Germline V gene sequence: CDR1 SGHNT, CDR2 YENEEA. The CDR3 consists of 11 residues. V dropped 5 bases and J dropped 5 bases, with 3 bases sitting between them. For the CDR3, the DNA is TGTGCCAGCAGCCTAACCGGGGAGCTGTTTTTT. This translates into CASSLTGELFF.

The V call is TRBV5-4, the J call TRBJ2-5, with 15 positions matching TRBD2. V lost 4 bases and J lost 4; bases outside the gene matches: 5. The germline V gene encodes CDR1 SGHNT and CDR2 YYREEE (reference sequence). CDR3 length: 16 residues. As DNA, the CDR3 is TGTGCCAGCAGCCAAGGGACTAGCGGGAGGCCAGAGACCCAGTACTTC. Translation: CASSQGTSGRPETQYF.

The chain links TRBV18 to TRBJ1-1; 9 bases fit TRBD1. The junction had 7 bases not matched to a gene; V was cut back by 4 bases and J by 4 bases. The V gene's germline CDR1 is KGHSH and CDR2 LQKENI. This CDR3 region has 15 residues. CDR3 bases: TGTGCCAGCTCACAAGGGACAGGGTCTGTCACTGAAGCTTTCTTT. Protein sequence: CASSQGTGSVTEAFF.

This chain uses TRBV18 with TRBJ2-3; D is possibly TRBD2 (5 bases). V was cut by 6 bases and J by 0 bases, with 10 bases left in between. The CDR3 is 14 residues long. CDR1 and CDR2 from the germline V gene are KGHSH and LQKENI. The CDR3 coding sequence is TGTGCCAGCTCCGTACTAGATAGCACAGATACGCAGTATTTT. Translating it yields CASSVLDSTDTQYF.

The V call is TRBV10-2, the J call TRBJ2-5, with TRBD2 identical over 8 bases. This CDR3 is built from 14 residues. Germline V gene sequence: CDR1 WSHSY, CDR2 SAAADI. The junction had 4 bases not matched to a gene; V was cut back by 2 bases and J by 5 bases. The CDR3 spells CASSEPGLVETQYF. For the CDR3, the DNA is TGCGCCAGCAGTGAGCCGGGACTAGTTGAGACCCAGTACTTC.

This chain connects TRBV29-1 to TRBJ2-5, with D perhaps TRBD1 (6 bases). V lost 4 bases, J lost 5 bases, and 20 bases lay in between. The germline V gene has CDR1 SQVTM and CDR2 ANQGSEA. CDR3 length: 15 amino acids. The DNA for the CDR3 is TGCAGCGTTGTTCGGGGTCTTACAGGGTGGGAGACCCAGTACTTC. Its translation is CSVVRGLTGWETQYF.